In this sample, the clone carrying this T cell receptor (beta chain) turned up a few times. No antigen is known for it. Per the germline V gene, CDR1 is SGHTS and CDR2 is YDEGEE. After removal of 4 bases from V and 2 bases from J, the junction contained 7 bases not matched to a gene. This CDR3 is built from 16 residues. The data originate from a study of cytotoxic CD8 clonotypes in ibrutinib-treated CLL. Notes on the study in general: Stable or contracted on treatment, public clonotypes were also uncommon.

Researchers set a sequencing depth target of 1 in 200,000 to 1 in 1 million T cells. TCRdb's table, derived via immunoSEQ multiplex PCR, lists solely in-frame clones and lacks some. The sample holds 150,000 to 200,000 clones, around 70% seen once. The V call is TRBV5-8, the J call TRBJ2-3; 10 bases fit TRBD1. Sequencing used PBMCs, obtained after 24 months of ibrutinib treatment. The clonotype originates from a human donor with chronic lymphocytic leukemia. In DNA, the CDR3 is TGTGCCAGCAGCGCGAGGGACAGGGGACTCACAGATACGCAGTATTTT. Amino acids: CASSARDRGLTDTQYF.